This T cell receptor (beta chain) comes out of a study of beta chain features in type 1 diabetes. Background on the study: Age and gender were similar between patients and healthy donors, as were cell yields.

Study outcomes and limitations: Researchers reported that naive, central memory and Treg TCRB repertoires appeared more similar in patients than in healthy donors. A moderate, significant TCRB CDR3 shortening appeared in type 1 diabetes across four CD4+ subsets.

There was one heparinised blood draw per donor, averaging roughly 110 mL. Sort purity for all populations was recorded as exceeding 98%. Trimming took 3 bases from V and 4 from J; bases not matched to a gene: 1. Germline V gene sequence: CDR1 LNHDA, CDR2 SQIVND (reference sequence). The CDR3 is 13 residues long. On this clone: Its antigen is unidentified. The same CDR3 arises from other DNA sequences in this sample as well.

Expressed TCRB transcripts were sequenced, since all the RNA that had been isolated was reverse transcribed. TCRdb's copy holds only in-frame clones and misses some; the assay was immunoSEQ multiplex PCR. The sample lists 150,000 to 200,000 clones; about 9% were seen once. This sequence originates from a woman aged 25 to 39 with type 1 diabetes. The sequenced sample consisted of central memory CD4+ T cells from blood. The genes are TRBV19 and TRBJ2-3; 7 nucleotides match TRBD2. CDR3 DNA sequence: TGTGCCAGTAGTATCGGACTAGCAGATACGCAGTATTTT. Protein sequence: CASSIGLADTQYF.